This T cell receptor beta chain was identified in a study of blood T cell repertoires in COVID-19. The wider study: The samples span acute and convalescent COVID-19 from the United States, Italy and Spain. PBMCs, B-cell-depleted T cells, or T cells provided the cDNA or gDNA that made up the material.

Libraries were prepared by immunoSEQ multiplex PCR; TCRdb keeps only in-frame clonotypes and omits some of them. The repertoire holds 20,000 to 25,000 clones, with about nine tenths as singletons. V lost 1 base to trimming and J lost 4 bases, with 11 bases between them. This CDR3 comprises 15 residues. Germline V CDR1 and CDR2: SGHAT, FQDESV (reference sequence). Sequencing was carried out using peripheral blood. This sequence originates from a woman in her 70s with active COVID-19. The genes are TRBV11-1 and TRBJ2-1; a weak D match, TRBD1 (6 bases). CDR3 nucleotides: TGTGCCAGCAGCTTAGTCGGGACACCATACAATGAGCAGTTCTTC. It specifies CASSLVGTPYNEQFF.